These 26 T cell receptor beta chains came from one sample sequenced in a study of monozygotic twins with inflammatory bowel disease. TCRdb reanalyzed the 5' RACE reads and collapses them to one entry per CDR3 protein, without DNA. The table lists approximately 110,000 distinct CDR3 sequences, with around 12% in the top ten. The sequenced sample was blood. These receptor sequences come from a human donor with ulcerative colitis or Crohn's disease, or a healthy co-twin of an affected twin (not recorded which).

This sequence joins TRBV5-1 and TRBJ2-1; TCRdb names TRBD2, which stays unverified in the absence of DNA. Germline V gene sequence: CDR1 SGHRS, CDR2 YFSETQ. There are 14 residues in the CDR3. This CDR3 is CASSPGGSGDEQFF.

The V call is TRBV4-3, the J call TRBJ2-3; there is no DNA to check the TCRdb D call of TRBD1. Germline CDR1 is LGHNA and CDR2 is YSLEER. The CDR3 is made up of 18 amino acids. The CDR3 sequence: CASSQDGEQIGGADTQYF.

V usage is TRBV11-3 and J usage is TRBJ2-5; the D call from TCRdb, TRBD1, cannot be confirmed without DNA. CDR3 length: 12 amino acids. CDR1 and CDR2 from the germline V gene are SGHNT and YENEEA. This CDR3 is CASLDMQETQYF. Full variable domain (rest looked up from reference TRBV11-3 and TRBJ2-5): EAGVVQSPRYKIIEKKQPVAFWCNPISGHNTLYWYLQNLGQGPELLIRYENEEAVDDSQLPKDRFSAERLKGVDSTLKIQPAELGDSAVYLCASLDMQETQYFGPGTRLLVL.

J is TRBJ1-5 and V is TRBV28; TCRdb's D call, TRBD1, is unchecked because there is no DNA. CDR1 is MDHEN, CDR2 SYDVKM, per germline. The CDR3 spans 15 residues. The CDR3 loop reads CASSPGTGGYQPQHF.

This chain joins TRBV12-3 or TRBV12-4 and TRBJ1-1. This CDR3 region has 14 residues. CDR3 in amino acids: CASSFSRQNTEAFF.

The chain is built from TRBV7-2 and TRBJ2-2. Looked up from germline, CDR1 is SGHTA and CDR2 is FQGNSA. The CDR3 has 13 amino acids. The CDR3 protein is CASSLVRTGELFF.

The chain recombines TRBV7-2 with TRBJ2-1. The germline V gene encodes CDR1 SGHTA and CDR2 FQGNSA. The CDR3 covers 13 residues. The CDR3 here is CASSLGPYNEQFF. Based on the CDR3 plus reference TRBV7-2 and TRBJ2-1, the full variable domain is GAGVSQSPSNKVTEKGKDVELRCDPISGHTALYWYRQSLGQGLEFLIYFQGNSAPDKSGLPSDRFSAERTGGSVSTLTIQRTQQEDSAVYLCASSLGPYNEQFFGPGTRLTVL.

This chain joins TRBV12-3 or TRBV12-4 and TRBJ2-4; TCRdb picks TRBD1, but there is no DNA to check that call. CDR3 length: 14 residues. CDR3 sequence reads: CASSHRGTKNIQYF.

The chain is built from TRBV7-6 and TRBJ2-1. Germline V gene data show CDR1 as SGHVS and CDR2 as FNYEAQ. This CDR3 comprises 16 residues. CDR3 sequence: CASSLALEYGVNEQFF.

CDR3: CSARVAGAYNEQFF. J is TRBJ2-1 and V is TRBV20-1; TCRdb's D gene call, TRBD2, goes unchecked for lack of DNA. CDR3 length equals 14 residues. Germline lookup yields CDR1 DFQATT and CDR2 SNEGSKA (reference sequence).

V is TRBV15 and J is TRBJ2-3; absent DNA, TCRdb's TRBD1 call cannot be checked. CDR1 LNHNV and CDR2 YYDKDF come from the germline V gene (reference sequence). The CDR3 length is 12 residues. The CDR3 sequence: CATSSPPGSQYF.

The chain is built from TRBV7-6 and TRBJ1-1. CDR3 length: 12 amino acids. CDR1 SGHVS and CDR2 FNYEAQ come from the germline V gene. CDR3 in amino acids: CASSLDGTEAFF.

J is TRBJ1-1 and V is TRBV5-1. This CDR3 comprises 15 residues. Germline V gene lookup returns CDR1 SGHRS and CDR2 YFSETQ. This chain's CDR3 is CASSLFEGMDTEAFF.

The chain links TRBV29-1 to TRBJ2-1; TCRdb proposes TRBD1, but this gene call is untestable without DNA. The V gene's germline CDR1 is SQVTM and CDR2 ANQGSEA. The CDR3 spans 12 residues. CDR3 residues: CSVEQGANEQFF.

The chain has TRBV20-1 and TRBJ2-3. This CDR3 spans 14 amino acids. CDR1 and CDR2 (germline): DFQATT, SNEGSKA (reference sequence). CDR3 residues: CSARVQRNQDTQYF.

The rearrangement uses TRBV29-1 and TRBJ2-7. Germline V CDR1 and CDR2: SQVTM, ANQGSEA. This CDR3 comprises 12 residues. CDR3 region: CSVLGTSYEQYF.

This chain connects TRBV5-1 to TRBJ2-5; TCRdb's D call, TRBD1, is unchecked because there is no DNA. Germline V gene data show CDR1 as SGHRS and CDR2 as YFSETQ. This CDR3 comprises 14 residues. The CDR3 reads CASSFGDRPETQYF.

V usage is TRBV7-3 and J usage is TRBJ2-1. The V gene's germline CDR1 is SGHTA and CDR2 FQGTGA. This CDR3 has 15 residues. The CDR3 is CASSSDASSYNEQFF.

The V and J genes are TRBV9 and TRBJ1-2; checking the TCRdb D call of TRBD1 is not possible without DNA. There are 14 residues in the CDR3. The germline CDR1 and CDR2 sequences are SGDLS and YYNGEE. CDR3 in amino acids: CASSIGGAPNGYTF.

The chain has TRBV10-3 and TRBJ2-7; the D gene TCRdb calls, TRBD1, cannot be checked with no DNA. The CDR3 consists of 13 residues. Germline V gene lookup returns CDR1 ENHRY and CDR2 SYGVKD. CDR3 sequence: CASREHSSYEQYF.

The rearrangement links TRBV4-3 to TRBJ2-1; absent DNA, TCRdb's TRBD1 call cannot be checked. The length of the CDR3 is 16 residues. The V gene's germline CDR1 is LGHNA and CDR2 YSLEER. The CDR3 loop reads CASSQDLTGGYNEQFF.

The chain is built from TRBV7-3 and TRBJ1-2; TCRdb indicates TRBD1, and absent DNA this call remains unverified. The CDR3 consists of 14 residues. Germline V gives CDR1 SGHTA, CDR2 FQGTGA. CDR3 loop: CASSLTGQGYGYTF.

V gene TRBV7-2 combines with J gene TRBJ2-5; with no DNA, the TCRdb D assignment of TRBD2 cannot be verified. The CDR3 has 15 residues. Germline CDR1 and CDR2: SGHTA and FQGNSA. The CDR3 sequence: CASSWRAGTRETQYF.

The CDR3 loop reads CASSKGDNEKLFF. The rearrangement uses TRBV5-1 and TRBJ1-4; with no DNA, the TCRdb D assignment of TRBD1 cannot be verified. The CDR3 runs to 13 residues. Germline loops: CDR1 SGHRS, CDR2 YFSETQ.

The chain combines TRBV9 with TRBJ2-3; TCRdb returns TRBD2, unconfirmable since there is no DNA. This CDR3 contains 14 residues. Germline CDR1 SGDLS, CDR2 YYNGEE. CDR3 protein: CASSISGREDTQYF.

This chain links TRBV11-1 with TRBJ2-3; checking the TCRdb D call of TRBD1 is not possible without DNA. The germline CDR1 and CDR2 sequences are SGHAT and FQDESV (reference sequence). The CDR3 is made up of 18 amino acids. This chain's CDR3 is CASSDTRQGRDSSDTQYF.